Shown below are 28 T cell receptor beta chains from a single sample sequenced in a study of response to subunit inactivated influenza vaccine. Each CDR3 protein is one row after TCRdb ran MiXCR on the RT-PCR reads. In the table there are 560,000 or so distinct CDR3 sequences, around 8% of which are singletons. The specimen was PBMCs from blood, collected around 2 years after vaccination. The receptor source for this set is a man between 50 and 75 years old who received an inactivated influenza vaccine.

The chain links TRBV9 to TRBJ2-3; 11 bases agree with TRBD2. The CDR3 is 15 residues long. CDR1 SGDLS and CDR2 YYNGEE come from the germline V gene. With V trimmed by 0 bases and J by 6 bases, 3 bases remained unmatched. In DNA form, the CDR3 reads TGTGCCAGCAGCGTAGGCACTAGCGGGAGCGATACGCAGTATTTT. It yields the protein CASSVGTSGSDTQYF.

This clonotype has ten or more counts. The chain uses TRBV28 and TRBJ1-2; D gene ambiguous. This CDR3 is 16 amino acids long. V gave up 2 bases and J gave up 4 bases, with 17 bases separating them. Germline values: CDR1 MDHEN, CDR2 SYDVKM. CDR3 sequence: CASSLPVDGPSYGYTF. The CDR3 nucleotides are TGTGCCAGCAGTTTACCCGTTGACGGCCCCTCCTATGGCTACACCTTC.

This chain links TRBV4-1 with TRBJ2-5; D is possibly TRBD2 (6 bases). In germline, CDR1 is MGHRA, CDR2 YSYEKL. Trimming stripped 0 bases from V and 8 bases from J, with 19 bases between. This CDR3 has 16 amino acids. This chain's CDR3 is CASSQDLGGSRPTQYF. CDR3 in DNA: TGCGCCAGCAGCCAAGATCTGGGGGGATCCCGGCCTACCCAGTACTTC.

In this sample, this clonotype turned up many times. This rearrangement joins TRBV4-3 to TRBJ2-5; TRBD1 is a possible D gene (6 bases). The CDR3 has 15 residues. Trimming took 1 base from V and 1 from J, leaving 10 bases between them. Germline V lookup: CDR1 LGHNA, CDR2 YSLEER. This CDR3 reads CASSQAWGPQETQYF. As DNA, the CDR3 is TGCGCCAGCAGCCAAGCGTGGGGGCCCCAAGAGACCCAGTACTTC.

There are many counts of this clonotype. This rearrangement joins TRBV12-3 or TRBV12-4 to TRBJ2-7, with 7 bases lining up with TRBD2. Trimming removed 1 base from V and 4 bases from J; junction bases left unmatched: 4. The CDR3 runs to 14 residues. The CDR3 protein is CASSLGGSRYEQYF. CDR3 in DNA: TGTGCCAGCAGTTTAGGCGGGAGTCGGTACGAGCAGTACTTC.

The chain links TRBV7-6 to TRBJ1-1, with 7 bases lining up with TRBD1. V lost 5 bases, J lost 7 bases, and 7 bases stayed unmatched. From germline, CDR1 is SGHVS and CDR2 FNYEAQ. This CDR3 spans 13 amino acids. For the CDR3, the DNA is TGTGCCAGCAGCCAAGGACAGGAGCTTGAAGCTTTCTTT. It is translated as CASSQGQELEAFF.

This clonotype was seen many times. This chain joins TRBV12-3 or TRBV12-4 and TRBJ1-2; no definite D call. The length of the CDR3 is 14 residues. V was cut by 6 bases and J by 7 bases, with 18 bases left in between. CDR3 sequence reads: CASSQDGGSPGYTF. The CDR3 bases are TGTGCCAGCAGCCAGGACGGTGGGTCTCCTGGCTACACCTTC.

The V and J genes are TRBV29-1 and TRBJ1-1; D call uncertain. Trimming left V 3 bases short and J 8 bases short, with 19 bases between. Germline CDR1 reads SQVTM; CDR2 reads ANQGSEA. The CDR3 is 14 residues long. CDR3 nucleotides: TGCAGCGTTGAGCTGCGACTAGGAACTTCCGAAGCTTTCTTT. The encoded protein is CSVELRLGTSEAFF.

The chain carries TRBV10-3 and TRBJ2-3; unclear D gene. V was clipped by 10 bases and J by 9 bases, with 14 bases between them. CDR3 length: 11 residues. Germline CDR1 ENHRY, CDR2 SYGVKD. CDR3 coding DNA: TGTGCCACCCTTACCGGGCGCACGCAGTATTTT. This sequence encodes CATLTGRTQYF.

The chain joins TRBV2 to TRBJ2-5; D is unresolved. Trimming took 6 bases from V and 3 from J, leaving 17 bases between them. Germline CDR1 and CDR2: SNHLY and FYNNEI. This CDR3 spans 15 amino acids. CDR3 residues: CASRSRWESKETQYF. For the CDR3, the DNA is TGTGCCAGCAGAAGTCGATGGGAATCGAAAGAGACCCAGTACTTC.

V and J are TRBV5-1 and TRBJ2-3; TRBD1 aligns across 7 bases. Per the germline V gene, CDR1 is SGHRS and CDR2 is YFSETQ. With 3 bases clipped from V and 1 base from J, the junction kept 8 bases outside the gene matches. This CDR3 has 16 amino acids. The DNA of the CDR3 is TGCGCCAGCAGCTATCAATCCGGGACAGGCACAGATACGCAGTATTTT. It is translated as CASSYQSGTGTDTQYF.

Only a few counts were recorded for this clonotype. V is TRBV10-3 and J is TRBJ2-7; D is unresolved. V lost 6 bases, J lost 4 bases, and 13 bases lay in between. CDR1 is ENHRY, CDR2 SYGVKD, per germline. The CDR3 length is 13 residues. The CDR3 nucleotides are TGTGCCATCAGCCGACTCGGAGAATACGAGCAGTACTTC. Protein: CAISRLGEYEQYF.

V and J are TRBV20-1 and TRBJ1-1; D not certain. The CDR3 runs 14 residues. V was shortened by 0 bases and J by 0 bases, with 8 bases between the two germline ends. Germline V CDR1 and CDR2: DFQATT, SNEGSKA (reference sequence). In nucleotides, the CDR3 is TGCAGTGCTAGAGACGGCAGAATGAACACTGAAGCTTTCTTT. It codes for CSARDGRMNTEAFF.

In its sample, this clonotype was seen a few times. J is TRBJ2-1 and V is TRBV2, with 14 bases lining up with TRBD2. Germline V CDR1 and CDR2: SNHLY, FYNNEI. J gave up 10 bases and V 6 bases, and 8 bases lay outside the gene matches. This CDR3 has 15 amino acids. CDR3 in DNA: TGTGCCAGCAGGGAGCCGGGACTAGCGGGGGACGAGCAGTTCTTC. The encoded protein is CASREPGLAGDEQFF. Combining the CDR3 with reference TRBV2 and TRBJ2-1 gives the whole variable domain EPEVTQTPSHQVTQMGQEVILRCVPISNHLYFYWYRQILGQKVEFLVSFYNNEISEKSEIFDDQFSVERPDGSNFTLKIRSTKLEDSAMYFCASREPGLAGDEQFFGPGTRLTVL.

The rearrangement links TRBV28 to TRBJ2-2; tentatively, D is TRBD1 (6 bases). The V gene's germline CDR1 is MDHEN and CDR2 SYDVKM. This CDR3 has 19 amino acids. Trimming removed 6 bases from V and 7 bases from J, with 30 bases in between. CDR3 in amino acids: CASSLDWGRPTGSNGELFF. For the CDR3, the DNA is TGTGCCAGCAGCCTTGATTGGGGGCGTCCCACTGGCTCGAACGGGGAGCTGTTTTTT.

This clonotype turned up a few times. The chain is built from TRBV5-4 and TRBJ2-5; maybe TRBD2 (5 bases). Trimming stripped 4 bases from V and 3 bases from J, with 16 bases between. Germline CDR1 and CDR2: SGHNT and YYREEE (reference sequence). The CDR3 covers 15 residues. The CDR3 coding sequence is TGTGCCAGCAGCCCTGGGAGTACATCAAAAGAGACCCAGTACTTC. Protein sequence: CASSPGSTSKETQYF.

This clonotype was recorded a few times. This rearrangement joins TRBV18 to TRBJ2-3; TRBD1 matches 11 bases. From germline, CDR1 is KGHSH and CDR2 LQKENI. The V gene end was trimmed by 3 bases and the J gene end by 4 bases; junction bases not matched to a gene: 6. The CDR3 runs to 16 residues. CDR3 coding DNA: TGTGCCAGCTCACCGAGGACAGGGGGCTGGGCAGATACGCAGTATTTT. Its protein product is CASSPRTGGWADTQYF.

This clonotype was counted only a few times. V is TRBV12-3 or TRBV12-4 and J is TRBJ1-2; maybe TRBD1 (5 bases). Trimming stripped 2 bases from V and 8 bases from J, with 15 bases between. This CDR3 has 14 residues. CDR3 DNA sequence: TGTGCCAGCAGTTTACGGGGGGAGAAAAAAGGCTACACCTTC. It codes for CASSLRGEKKGYTF.

Ten or more counts support this clonotype. This chain uses TRBV28 with TRBJ2-3; tentative D call: TRBD1 (6 bases). The V end was cut by 6 bases, the J end by 4 bases, with 32 bases between. The CDR3 has 20 residues. Germline V gives CDR1 MDHEN, CDR2 SYDVKM. CDR3 sequence: CASSYPLGAAFSPDPDTQYF. CDR3 DNA: TGTGCCAGCAGCTACCCTTTGGGGGCCGCCTTCTCGCCGGATCCAGATACGCAGTATTTT.

This clonotype was observed a few times. CDR3 protein: CASSADRVNTGELFF. CDR3 coding DNA: TGTGCCAGCAGCGCGGACAGGGTGAACACCGGGGAGCTGTTTTTT. V gene TRBV11-2 combines with J gene TRBJ2-2; 8 nucleotides match TRBD1. Trimming removed 5 bases from V and 1 base from J; junction bases left unmatched: 3. The CDR3 covers 15 residues. CDR1 is SGHAT, CDR2 FQNNGV, per germline.

In its sample, this clonotype was seen many times. V and J are TRBV12-3 or TRBV12-4 and TRBJ1-1; 8 nucleotides agree with TRBD1. The CDR3 spans 16 residues. J lost 0 bases, V lost 6 bases, and 9 bases had no gene match. CDR3 nucleotides: TGTGCCAGCAGCCTCGGACAGGGAGGGTTGAACACTGAAGCTTTCTTT. It codes for CASSLGQGGLNTEAFF.

This clonotype was found many times. This chain joins TRBV6-1 and TRBJ1-3; D is ambiguous. From germline, CDR1 is MNHNS and CDR2 SASEGT. Trimming shortened V by 6 bases and J by 2 bases, and 17 bases separated the two germline ends. The CDR3 consists of 16 residues. CDR3 DNA: TGTGCCAGCAGCCAGGAAGGGCTGAGCCCTGGAAACACCATATATTTT. Translating gives CASSQEGLSPGNTIYF.

This clonotype was seen many times. This rearrangement joins TRBV5-1 to TRBJ2-7, with D perhaps TRBD2 (5 bases). The V gene lost 0 bases and the J gene lost 7 bases, with 5 bases spanning the gap. Germline CDR1 is SGHRS and CDR2 is YFSETQ. The CDR3 length is 11 residues. The CDR3 DNA reads TGCGCCAGCAGCTTGGGGGAGGAGCAGTACTTC. Translated, it gives CASSLGEEQYF.

This rearrangement joins TRBV7-2 to TRBJ1-5, with TRBD1 as a possible D gene (5 bases). Trimming pared 5 bases from V and 1 base from J, leaving 9 bases between. In germline, CDR1 is SGHTA, CDR2 FQGNSA. The CDR3 consists of 14 residues. This chain's CDR3 is CASSGRDSNQPQHF. CDR3 nucleotides: TGTGCCAGCAGCGGACGGGACAGCAATCAGCCCCAGCATTTT. Using reference TRBV7-2 and TRBJ1-5 for the parts outside the CDR3, the full variable domain is GAGVSQSPSNKVTEKGKDVELRCDPISGHTALYWYRQSLGQGLEFLIYFQGNSAPDKSGLPSDRFSAERTGGSVSTLTIQRTQQEDSAVYLCASSGRDSNQPQHFGDGTRLSIL.

The chain has TRBV29-1 and TRBJ2-3; no definite D call. Trimming pared 4 bases from V and 0 bases from J, leaving 11 bases between. Germline assignment: CDR1 SQVTM and CDR2 ANQGSEA. CDR3 size: 14 residues. CDR3: CSVAPLESTDTQYF. The DNA of the CDR3 is TGCAGCGTTGCCCCTCTCGAGAGCACAGATACGCAGTATTTT.

The chain combines TRBV12-3 or TRBV12-4 with TRBJ1-6; TRBD1 matches at 8 bases. This CDR3 contains 15 residues. Losses at the gene ends were 6 bases for V and 7 bases for J; bases not matched to a gene: 8. The CDR3 loop is CASRSQGALNSPLHF. The CDR3 DNA reads as TGTGCCAGCAGATCTCAGGGGGCTCTCAATTCACCCCTCCACTTT.

J is TRBJ1-5 and V is TRBV6-2 or TRBV6-3; D perhaps matches TRBD1 (6 bases). V dropped 7 bases and J dropped 3 bases, with 16 bases sitting between them. Germline-derived CDR1 and CDR2 are MNHEY and SVGEGT. This CDR3 region has 15 residues. Written as DNA, the CDR3 is TGTGCCAGCAAATCCTTGGACAGAGACAATCAGCCCCAGCATTTT. The encoded protein is CASKSLDRDNQPQHF.

The table lists this clonotype with a few counts. The chain links TRBV13 to TRBJ2-1; TRBD2 matches 7 bases. The CDR3 consists of 18 residues. The ends lost 1 base at V and 7 bases at J; junction bases unmatched: 16. Germline CDR1 and CDR2: PRHDT and FYEKMQ (reference sequence). CDR3 residues: CASSLAVGLAGEVNEQFF. For the CDR3, the DNA is TGTGCCAGCAGCTTAGCGGTGGGTCTTGCGGGAGAGGTGAATGAGCAGTTCTTC.